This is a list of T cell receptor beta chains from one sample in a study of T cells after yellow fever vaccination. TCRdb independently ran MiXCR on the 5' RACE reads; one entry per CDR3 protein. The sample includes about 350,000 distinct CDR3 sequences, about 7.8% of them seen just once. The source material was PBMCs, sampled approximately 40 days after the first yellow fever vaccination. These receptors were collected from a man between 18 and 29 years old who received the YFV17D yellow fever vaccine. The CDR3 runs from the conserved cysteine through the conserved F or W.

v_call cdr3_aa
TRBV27 CASSLTPLLGTQYF
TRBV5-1 CASSLWVSGSAEAFF
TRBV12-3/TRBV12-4 CASTGQNGQGNSPLHF
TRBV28 CASSSPMADTQYF
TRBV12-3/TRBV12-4 CASSSPQGFNEQFF
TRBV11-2 CASRKIKGRPNTGELFF
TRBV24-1 CATSDLREDQETQYF
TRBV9 CASSVEGRGPEQYF
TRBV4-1 CASSHGGGAPYNEQFF
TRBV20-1 CSARGGRGPDTEAFF
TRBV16 CASSQSGQGVNEQFF
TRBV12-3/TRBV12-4 CASSLQGADADGYTF
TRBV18 CASSPLASSGANVLTF
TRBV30 CAWSVRYLARGNEKLFF
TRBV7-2 CASSAGLAVYNEQFF
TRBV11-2 CASSLGSSGVHEQYF
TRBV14 CASSPGTSGGKSTDTQYF
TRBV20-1 CSARARTPQGETQYF
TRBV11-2 CASSSLQGQGNTIYF
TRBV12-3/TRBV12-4 CASSLWGLAGGNEQFF
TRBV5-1 CASSLRLAGGSTDTQYF
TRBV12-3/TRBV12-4 CASRPRDSSPNYGYTF
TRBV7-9 CATQAAPARTEAFF
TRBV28 CASSSRTGTYGYTF
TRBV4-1 CASSQDSPASGGHNEQFF
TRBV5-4 CASRYATSGVYNEQFF
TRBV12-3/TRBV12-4 CASRGQVNTEAFF
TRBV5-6 CASQPLWGGVEVDTQYF
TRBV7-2 CASSPLSYRGELFF
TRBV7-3 CASSLLGTGQLNTEAFF
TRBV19 CASSNRQGKTEAFF
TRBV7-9 CASRPGGGSVLTQYF
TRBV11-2 CASSSLAGALNTGELFF
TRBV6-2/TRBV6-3 CASSYFPGLGQFF
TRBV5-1 CASSFGSTGTEAFF
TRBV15 CATSRAGPYGYTF
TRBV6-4 CASSDGEIRDRVVWGDSQPQHF
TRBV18 CASSPYGALNTEAFF
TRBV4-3 CASSRGNNYGYTF
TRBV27 CASRPAGYQETQYF
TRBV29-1 CSVLDRVKTQYF
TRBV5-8 CASSLGLASVDEQFF
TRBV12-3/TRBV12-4 CASSLALRRPYNEQFF
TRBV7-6 CASSSDPSYEQYF
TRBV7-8 CASSLTNSNTDTQYF